This T cell receptor (beta chain) was recovered during a study of shared clonotypes between healthy human individuals (dated by TCRdb to 2018 to 2020). At the level of the whole study: The cohort comprised a couple of women and three men aged 18 to 49 years. To estimate repertoire size and how much clonotype sharing occurs between individuals, the study deeply sequenced the blood TCR repertoires of about 5 healthy adults. For each donor, three plates each were used for CD4 naive and CD4 memory, two plates were used for CD8 naive, and one plate was used for CD8 memory. Each donor's leukapheresis produced roughly between roughly 0.85 and 9.5 billion PBMCs. Libraries were prepared and TCR repertoires were sequenced by different laboratories using diverse techniques, in order to increase sequencing depth and limit assay-specific biases. The paper as a whole reports these results and caveats: Naive subsets generally had larger estimated clonotype richness than memory subsets. Higher generation probabilities were observed for clonotypes shared by all four sorted-subset donors than for non-shared clonotypes. Based on pairwise subsampling, the degree of clonotype sharing among donors was expected to be affected by sequencing depth. About 4.5% of naive CD4, 3.5% of naive CD8, about 2.4% of memory CD4, and around 0.4% of memory CD8 clonotypes were shared across a few donors. Incomplete sequencing was indicated by rarefaction of sorted-subset datasets, despite the large sequencing depth. Sampling was restricted to blood, and TCR repertoires in tissues likely differ from the TCR repertoires found in blood. Because the study included only a small number of donors, the genetic and exposure-history diversity represented was limited.

For this clone: Which antigen it targets is not known. Qualities for individual bases were not recorded, and no much larger clone is one base off.

For the CD8 naive samples, CD45RO-negative cells were positively selected for CCR7, yielding a CD45RA+CCR7+ population from which TemRA cells were excluded. The donors were healthy, HIV-negative adults who had no recently reported acute infections or vaccinations. Every donor was a Caucasian adult living in Nashville, Tennessee, USA. Blood was collected by leukapheresis, and PBMCs were isolated by Ficoll-Histopaque density gradient centrifugation and then cryopreserved in liquid nitrogen vapor phase. Analytical flow cytometry was used to check the purity and quantity of every magnetically sorted T cell population. Genomic DNA was isolated from each sorted fraction and quantified by UV absorbance on a Nanodrop 2000c. Here V drops 6 bases and J drops 4 bases, and the junction holds 13 bases not matched to any gene. According to the germline V gene (reference sequence), CDR1 reads WNHNN and CDR2 reads SYGVQD. There are 17 amino acids in the CDR3, from cysteine to phenylalanine inclusive. Solely the CDR3 DNA is kept, with 51 bases framed from the first base.

Using the deep immunoSEQ assay, multiplex PCR amplified TCR CDR3 regions from genomic DNA. Extracted genomic DNA from each cell subset was distributed evenly across all wells of several immunoSEQ 96-well plates, and each plate was treated as a replicate. For sorted subsets, each replicate PCR was loaded with 200 ng genomic DNA, equivalent to about 30,000 T cell genomes. Purified libraries were measured with a Qubit 3.0 fluorometer, size-checked on a Bioanalyzer 2100, and measured again with the KAPA Library Quantification kit. Every immunoSEQ 96-well plate was sequenced on a separate single-read 150-cycle Illumina NextSeq 550 flow cell. In the source study's methods: The immunoSEQ output contained only junctional sequences without quality scores, so filtering could not match that applied to full-length reads. Sequences were annotated with PyIR, a Python wrapper for IgBLAST v1.9, and V/J genes and CDR3 were assigned using IMGT germline references. Reads were filtered out if the reads had weak V/J assignments (E-value above 1e-6), no CDR3, stop codons, out-of-frame junctions, or ambiguous translated residues. V3J clonotypes were defined by identical inferred V gene, J gene, and CDR3 amino acid sequence. Percentage overlap between repertoires was calculated by dividing the number of shared unique clonotypes by the size of the smaller repertoire. Repertoire richness was assessed with RTK rarefaction, the Chao1 estimator, and Recon v2.1 estimates of unobserved clonotypes. For all TCRbeta clonotypes obtained by the gDNA method from a handful of donors, generation probabilities were computed with OLGA. The clones in this table, taken by TCRdb from immuneACCESS, are in-frame only. Not every clone is retained; where verified, under half of the shortfall comes from an unresolved V gene, and the cause of the rest is unknown. The V and J calls and clone size are taken from that table; D and trimming were inferred from the DNA. The sample yields roughly 770,000 clones; 96% were counted once. The ten largest account for around 0.21% of the sample.

This sequence was found in a man aged 30 to 45 in good health. The chain links TRBV10-1 with TRBJ2-2; the junction holds 8 bases that match TRBD1. The sequencing input was naive CD8+ T cells sorted from blood. The cell subset or site label of this sample denotes: CD45RA+CCR7+. The DNA reads TGCGCCAGCAGACAATCGGCCGGGACAGGCCTCACCGGGGAGCTGTTTTTT. It encodes CASRQSAGTGLTGELFF.